This TCR beta chain emerged from a study of cytomegalovirus exposure and HLA in healthy donors. The primer mix had 60 Vbeta and 13 Jbeta primers. Profiled with immunoSEQ multiplex PCR; TCRdb holds only in-frame clones, not every one. The data show 150,000 or so clones, roughly 80% seen once. Concerning this clone itself: Additional DNA sequences in this sample encode the identical CDR3.

The CDR3 runs to 14 residues. The germline V gene has CDR1 SGHNT and CDR2 YYREEE (reference sequence). The ends lost 4 bases at V and 4 bases at J; junction bases unmatched: 4. The sample consisted of PBMCs. The TCR comes from a woman between 18 and 29 years old in good health and CMV-seronegative. The chain uses TRBV5-4 and TRBJ2-7; 11 bases are a match to TRBD2. CDR3 in amino acids: CASSQGLAAYEQYF. The CDR3 bases are TGTGCCAGCAGCCAGGGACTAGCGGCGTACGAGCAGTACTTC.